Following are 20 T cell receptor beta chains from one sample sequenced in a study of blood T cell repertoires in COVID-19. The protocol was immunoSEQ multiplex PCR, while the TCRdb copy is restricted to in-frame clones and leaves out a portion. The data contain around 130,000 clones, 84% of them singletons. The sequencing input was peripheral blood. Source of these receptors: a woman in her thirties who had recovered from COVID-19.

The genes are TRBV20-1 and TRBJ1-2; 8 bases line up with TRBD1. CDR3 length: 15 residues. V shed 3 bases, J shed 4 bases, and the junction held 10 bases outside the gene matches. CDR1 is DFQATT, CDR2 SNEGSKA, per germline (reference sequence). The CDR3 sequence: CSASPLDRDGYGYTF. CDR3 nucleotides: TGCAGTGCTAGTCCCCTGGACAGGGATGGCTATGGCTACACCTTC.

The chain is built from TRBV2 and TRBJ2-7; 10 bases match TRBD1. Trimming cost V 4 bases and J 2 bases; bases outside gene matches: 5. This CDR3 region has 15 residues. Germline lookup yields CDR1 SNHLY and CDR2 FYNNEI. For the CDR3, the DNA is TGTGCCAGCAGTGGTCGGGACAGGGGAACCTACGAGCAGTACTTC. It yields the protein CASSGRDRGTYEQYF.

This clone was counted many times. For the CDR3, the DNA is TGTGCCAGCAGCCTACTTCACCTCGCAAGCTCCTACAATGAGCAGTTCTTC. This codes for CASSLLHLASSYNEQFF. The chain couples TRBV3-1 (or the pseudogene TRBV3-2) to TRBJ2-1; no firm D call. V lost 4 bases and J lost 0, with 16 bases in between. The CDR3 runs 17 residues. The germline CDR1 and CDR2 sequences are LGHDT and YNNKEL (reference sequence).

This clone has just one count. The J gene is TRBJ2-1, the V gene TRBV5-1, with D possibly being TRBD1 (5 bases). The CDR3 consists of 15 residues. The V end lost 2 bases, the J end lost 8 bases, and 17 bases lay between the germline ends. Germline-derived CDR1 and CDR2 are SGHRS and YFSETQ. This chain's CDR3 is CASSFRASDLDEQFF. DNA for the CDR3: TGCGCCAGCAGCTTCAGGGCCTCGGACCTAGATGAGCAGTTCTTC.

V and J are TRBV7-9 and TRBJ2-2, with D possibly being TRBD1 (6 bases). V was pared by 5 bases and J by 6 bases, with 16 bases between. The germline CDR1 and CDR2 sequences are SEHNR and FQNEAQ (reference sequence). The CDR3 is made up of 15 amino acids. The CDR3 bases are TGTGCCAGCAGCCAGACAGGCGGCAGTCCCGGGGAGCTGTTTTTT. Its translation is CASSQTGGSPGELFF.

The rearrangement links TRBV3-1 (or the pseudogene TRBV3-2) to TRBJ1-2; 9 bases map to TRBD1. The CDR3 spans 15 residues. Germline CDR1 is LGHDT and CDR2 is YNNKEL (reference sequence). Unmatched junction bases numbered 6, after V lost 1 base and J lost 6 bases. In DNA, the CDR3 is TGTGCCAGCAGCCAAGGCGGGGGACAGGGACATGGCTACACCTTC. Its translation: CASSQGGGQGHGYTF.

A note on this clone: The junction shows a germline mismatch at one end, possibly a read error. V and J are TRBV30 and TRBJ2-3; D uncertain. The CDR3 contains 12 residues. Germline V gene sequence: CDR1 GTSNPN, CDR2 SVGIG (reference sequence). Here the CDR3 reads CAWSDSRDTQYF. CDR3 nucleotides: TGTGCCTGGAGTGACAGCAGAGATACGCAGTATTTT.

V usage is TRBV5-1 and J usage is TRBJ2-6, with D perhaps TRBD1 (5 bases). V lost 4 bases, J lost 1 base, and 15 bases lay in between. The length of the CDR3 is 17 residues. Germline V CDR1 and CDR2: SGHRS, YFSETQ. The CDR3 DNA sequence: TGCGCCAGCAGCCCCGGGTTACAGGCTTCTGGGGCCAACGTCCTGACTTTC. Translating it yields CASSPGLQASGANVLTF.

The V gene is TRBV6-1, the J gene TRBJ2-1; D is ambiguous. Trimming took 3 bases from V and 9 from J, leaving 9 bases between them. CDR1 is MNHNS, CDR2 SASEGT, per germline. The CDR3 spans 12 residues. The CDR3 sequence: CASSDHRVEQFF. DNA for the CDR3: TGTGCCAGCAGTGACCATCGGGTTGAGCAGTTCTTC.

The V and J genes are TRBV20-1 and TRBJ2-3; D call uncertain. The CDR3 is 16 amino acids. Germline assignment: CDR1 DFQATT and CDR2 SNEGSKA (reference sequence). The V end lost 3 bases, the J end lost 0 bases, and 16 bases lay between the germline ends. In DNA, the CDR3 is TGCAGTGCTAGTGCCATCCCATCACTGAGCACAGATACGCAGTATTTT. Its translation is CSASAIPSLSTDTQYF.

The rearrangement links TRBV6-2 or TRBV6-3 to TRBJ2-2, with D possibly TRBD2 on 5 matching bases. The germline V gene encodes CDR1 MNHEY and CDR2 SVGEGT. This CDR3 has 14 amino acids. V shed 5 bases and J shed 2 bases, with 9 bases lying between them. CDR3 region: CASSRTYNTGELFF. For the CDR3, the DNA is TGTGCCAGCAGTCGGACTTATAACACCGGGGAGCTGTTTTTT.

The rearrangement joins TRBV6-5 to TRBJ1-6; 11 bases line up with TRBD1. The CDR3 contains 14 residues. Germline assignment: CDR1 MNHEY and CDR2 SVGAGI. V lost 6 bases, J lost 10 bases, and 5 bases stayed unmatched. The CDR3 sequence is CASSQDRGLSPLHF. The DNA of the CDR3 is TGTGCCAGCAGCCAGGACAGGGGGCTGTCACCCCTCCACTTT.

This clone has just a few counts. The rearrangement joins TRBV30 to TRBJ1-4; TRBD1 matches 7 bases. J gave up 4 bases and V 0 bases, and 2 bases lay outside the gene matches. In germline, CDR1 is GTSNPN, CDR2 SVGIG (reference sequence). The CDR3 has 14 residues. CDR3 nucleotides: TGTGCCTGGAGTGTACGACAGGGTAATGAAAAACTGTTTTTT. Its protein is CAWSVRQGNEKLFF.

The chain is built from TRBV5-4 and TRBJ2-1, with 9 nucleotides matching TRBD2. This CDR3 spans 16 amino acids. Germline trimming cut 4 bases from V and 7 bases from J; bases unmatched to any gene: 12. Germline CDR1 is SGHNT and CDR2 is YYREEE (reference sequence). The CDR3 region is CASSPYKLAGGNEQFF. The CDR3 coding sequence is TGTGCCAGCAGCCCTTACAAACTAGCGGGTGGGAATGAGCAGTTCTTC.

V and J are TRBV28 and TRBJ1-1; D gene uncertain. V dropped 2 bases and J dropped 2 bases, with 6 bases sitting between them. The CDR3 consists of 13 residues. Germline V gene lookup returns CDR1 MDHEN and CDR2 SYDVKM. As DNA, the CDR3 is TGTGCCAGCAGTTTAAGAGTTAACACTGAAGCTTTCTTT. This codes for CASSLRVNTEAFF.

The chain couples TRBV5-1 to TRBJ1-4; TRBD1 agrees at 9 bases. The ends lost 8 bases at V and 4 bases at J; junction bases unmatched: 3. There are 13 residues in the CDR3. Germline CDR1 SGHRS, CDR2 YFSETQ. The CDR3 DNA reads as TGCGCCAGTGGGACAGGGAGTAATGAAAAACTGTTTTTT. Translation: CASGTGSNEKLFF.

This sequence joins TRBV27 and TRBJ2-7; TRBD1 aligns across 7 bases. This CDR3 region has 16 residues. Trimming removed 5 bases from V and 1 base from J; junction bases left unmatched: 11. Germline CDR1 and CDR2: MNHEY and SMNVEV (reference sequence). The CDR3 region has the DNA TGTGCCAGCAGTCGACAGGGACCTTTAGATTCCTACGAGCAGTACTTC. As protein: CASSRQGPLDSYEQYF.

In DNA, the CDR3 is TGTGCCAGCAGCCCACAGGGGGCTTCCGGCTACACCTTC. It encodes CASSPQGASGYTF. The V gene is TRBV5-6, the J gene TRBJ1-2; 9 bases align to TRBD1. J gave up 8 bases and V 4 bases, and 6 bases lay outside the gene matches. Germline V gene lookup returns CDR1 SGHDT and CDR2 YYEEEE. The CDR3 spans 13 residues. The full variable domain, in which reference TRBV5-6 and TRBJ1-2 provide the parts outside the CDR3, is DAGVTQSPTHLIKTRGQQVTLRCSPKSGHDTVSWYQQALGQGPQFIFQYYEEEERQRGNFPDRFSGHQFPNYSSELNVNALLLGDSALYLCASSPQGASGYTFGSGTRLTVV.

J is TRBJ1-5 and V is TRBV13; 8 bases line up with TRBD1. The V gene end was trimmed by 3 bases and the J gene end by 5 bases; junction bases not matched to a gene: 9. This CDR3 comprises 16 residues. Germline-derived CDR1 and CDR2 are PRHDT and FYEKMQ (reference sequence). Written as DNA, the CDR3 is TGTGCCAGCAGCTTCTCCAGGGGGCGCATCGATCAGCCCCAGCATTTT. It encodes CASSFSRGRIDQPQHF. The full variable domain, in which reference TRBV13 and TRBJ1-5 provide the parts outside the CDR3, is AAGVIQSPRHLIKEKRETATLKCYPIPRHDTVYWYQQGPGQDPQFLISFYEKMQSDKGSIPDRFSAQQFSDYHSELNMSSLELGDSALYFCASSFSRGRIDQPQHFGDGTRLSIL.

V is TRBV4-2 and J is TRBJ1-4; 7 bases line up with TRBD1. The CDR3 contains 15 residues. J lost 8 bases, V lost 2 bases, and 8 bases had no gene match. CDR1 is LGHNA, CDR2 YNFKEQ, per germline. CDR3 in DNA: TGTGCCAGCAGCCAAAACGACGGACAGGTGGAAAAACTGTTTTTT. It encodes CASSQNDGQVEKLFF.